Sequencing of this T cell receptor (beta chain) was carried out in a study of T cells in Graves' hyperthyroidism and ophthalmopathy. There are many counts of this clonotype. Amplification of TCR beta CDR3 regions was performed using RNA transcripts as template. The HTBI primer set served for first-round RT-PCR of the TCR CDR3. TCRdb reanalysed the multiplex PCR reads using MiXCR and keeps one entry per CDR3 protein. The sample shows more than 350,000 distinct CDR3 sequences, 17% of them seen only once. This TCR was sampled from a woman under 40 with Graves' hyperthyroidism that later progressed to Graves' ophthalmopathy. The sample was blood.

The CDR3 sequence: CSVFGQDPTLNTEAFF. CDR3 bases: TGCAGCGTTTTTGGACAGGACCCAACCTTGAACACTGAAGCTTTCTTT. The chain has TRBV29-1 and TRBJ1-1; 7 positions agree with TRBD1. Germline CDR1 SQVTM, CDR2 ANQGSEA. V shed 5 bases and J 0 bases; nucleotides not matched to a gene: 12. The CDR3 contains 16 residues.